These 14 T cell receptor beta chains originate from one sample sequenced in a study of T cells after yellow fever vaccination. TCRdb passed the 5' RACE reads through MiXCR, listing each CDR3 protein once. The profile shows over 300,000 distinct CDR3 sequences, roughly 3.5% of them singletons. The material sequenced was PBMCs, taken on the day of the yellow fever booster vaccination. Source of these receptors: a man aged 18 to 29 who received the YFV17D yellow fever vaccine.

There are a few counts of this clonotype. CDR3 nucleotide sequence: TGCAGTGCTAGAGATCCGACAGGGGCGGCTGAAAAACTGTTTTTT. It codes for CSARDPTGAAEKLFF. The rearrangement links TRBV20-1 to TRBJ1-4, with 8 bases matching TRBD1. CDR1 is DFQATT and CDR2 is SNEGSKA in the germline V gene (reference sequence). The length of the CDR3 is 15 residues. Germline trimming cut 0 bases from V and 7 bases from J; bases unmatched to any gene: 7.

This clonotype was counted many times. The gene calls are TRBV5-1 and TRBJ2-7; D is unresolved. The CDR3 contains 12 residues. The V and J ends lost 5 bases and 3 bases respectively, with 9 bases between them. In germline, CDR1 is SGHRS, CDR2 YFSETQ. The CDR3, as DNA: TGCGCCAGCAGTTCCCAATTCTACGAGCAGTACTTC. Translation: CASSSQFYEQYF.

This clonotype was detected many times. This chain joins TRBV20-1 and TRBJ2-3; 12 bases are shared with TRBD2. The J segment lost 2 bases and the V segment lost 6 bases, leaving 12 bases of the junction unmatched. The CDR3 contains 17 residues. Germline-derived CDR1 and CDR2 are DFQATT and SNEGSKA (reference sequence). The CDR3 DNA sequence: TGCAGTGCCCAGGCCCAACTAGCGGGGGGCCTCACAGATACGCAGTATTTT. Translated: CSAQAQLAGGLTDTQYF.

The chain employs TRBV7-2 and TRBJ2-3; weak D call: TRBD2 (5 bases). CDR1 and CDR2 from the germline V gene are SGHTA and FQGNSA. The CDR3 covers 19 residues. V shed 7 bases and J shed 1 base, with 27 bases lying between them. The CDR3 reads CASNARPARGFRRTDTQYF. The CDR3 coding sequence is TGTGCCAGCAATGCCCGTCCTGCTCGGGGATTTAGGCGCACAGATACGCAGTATTTT. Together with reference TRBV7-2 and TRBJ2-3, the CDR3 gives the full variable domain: GAGVSQSPSNKVTEKGKDVELRCDPISGHTALYWYRQSLGQGLEFLIYFQGNSAPDKSGLPSDRFSAERTGGSVSTLTIQRTQQEDSAVYLCASNARPARGFRRTDTQYFGPGTRLTVL.

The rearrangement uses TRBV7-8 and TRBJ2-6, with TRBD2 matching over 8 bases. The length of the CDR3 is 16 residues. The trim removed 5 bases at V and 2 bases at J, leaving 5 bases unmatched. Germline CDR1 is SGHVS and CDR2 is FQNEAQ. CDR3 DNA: TGTGCCAGCAGCCGACCGGGAGGGGCTGGGGCCAACGTCCTGACTTTC. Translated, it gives CASSRPGGAGANVLTF.

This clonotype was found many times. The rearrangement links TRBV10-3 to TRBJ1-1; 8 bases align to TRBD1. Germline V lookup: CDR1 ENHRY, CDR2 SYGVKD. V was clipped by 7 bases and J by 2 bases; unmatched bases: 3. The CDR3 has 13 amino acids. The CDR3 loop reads CAITGQGNTEAFF. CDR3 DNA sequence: TGTGCCATCACCGGACAGGGAAACACTGAAGCTTTCTTT.

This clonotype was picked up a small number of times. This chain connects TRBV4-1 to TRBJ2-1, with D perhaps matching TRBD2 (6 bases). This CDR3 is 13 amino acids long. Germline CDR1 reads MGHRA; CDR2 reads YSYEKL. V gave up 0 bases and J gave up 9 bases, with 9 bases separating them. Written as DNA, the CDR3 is TGCGCCAGCAGCCAAGATCACGGGAGTGAGCAGTTCTTC. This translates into CASSQDHGSEQFF.

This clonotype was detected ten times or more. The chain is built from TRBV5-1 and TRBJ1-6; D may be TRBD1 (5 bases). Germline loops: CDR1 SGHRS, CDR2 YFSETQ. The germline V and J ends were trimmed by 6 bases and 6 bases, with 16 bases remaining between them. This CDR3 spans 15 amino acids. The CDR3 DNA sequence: TGCGCCAGCAAAGGGACGGTGAATCTTAATTCACCCCTCCACTTT. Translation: CASKGTVNLNSPLHF.

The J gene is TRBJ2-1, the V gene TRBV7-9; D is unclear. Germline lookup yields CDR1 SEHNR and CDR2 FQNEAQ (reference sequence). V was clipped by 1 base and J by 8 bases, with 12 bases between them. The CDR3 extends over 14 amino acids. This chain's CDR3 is CASSLDRVPYEQFF. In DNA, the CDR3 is TGTGCCAGCAGCTTAGACAGAGTTCCATATGAGCAGTTCTTC.

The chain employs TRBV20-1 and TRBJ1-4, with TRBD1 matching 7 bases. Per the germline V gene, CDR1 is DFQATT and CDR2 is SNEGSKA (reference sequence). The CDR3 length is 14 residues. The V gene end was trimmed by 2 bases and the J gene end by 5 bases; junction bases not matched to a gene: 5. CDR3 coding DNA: TGCAGTGCTAGAAGCCAGGGGGTCAATGAAAAACTGTTTTTT. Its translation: CSARSQGVNEKLFF.

CDR3 coding DNA: TGCGTCTCCCACGGGCCGAGGAGCTCTGGGGCCAACGTCCTGACTTTC. It encodes CVSHGPRSSGANVLTF. V is TRBV4-3 and J is TRBJ2-6; D remains ambiguous. CDR1 is LGHNA and CDR2 is YSLEER in the germline V gene. The length of the CDR3 is 16 residues.

The CDR3 nucleotides are TGTGCCAGCAGCCGACCTCTTAGCGGGGGACGGATGGGAGATACGCAGTATTTT. Translated, it gives CASSRPLSGGRMGDTQYF. V usage is TRBV7-2 and J usage is TRBJ2-3; 9 bases align to TRBD2. The ends lost 5 bases at V and 5 bases at J; junction bases unmatched: 17. The CDR3 totals 18 residues. Germline V gives CDR1 SGHTA, CDR2 FQGNSA. Looking up the rest from reference TRBV7-2 and TRBJ2-3 gives the full variable domain: GAGVSQSPSNKVTEKGKDVELRCDPISGHTALYWYRQSLGQGLEFLIYFQGNSAPDKSGLPSDRFSAERTGGSVSTLTIQRTQQEDSAVYLCASSRPLSGGRMGDTQYFGPGTRLTVL.

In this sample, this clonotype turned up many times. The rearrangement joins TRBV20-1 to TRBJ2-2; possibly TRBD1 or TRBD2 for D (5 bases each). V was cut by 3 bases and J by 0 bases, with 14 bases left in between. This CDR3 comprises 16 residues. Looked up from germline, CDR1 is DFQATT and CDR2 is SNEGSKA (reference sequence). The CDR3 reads CSASGGGRANTGELFF. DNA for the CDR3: TGCAGTGCTAGTGGTGGGGGACGTGCGAACACCGGGGAGCTGTTTTTT.

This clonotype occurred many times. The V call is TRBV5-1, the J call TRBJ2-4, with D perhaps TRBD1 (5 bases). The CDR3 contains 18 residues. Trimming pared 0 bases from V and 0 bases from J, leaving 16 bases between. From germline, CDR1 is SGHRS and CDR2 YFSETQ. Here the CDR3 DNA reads TGCGCCAGCAGCTTGGCCAGGTTTACAGGTAGAGCCAAAAACATTCAGTACTTC. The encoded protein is CASSLARFTGRAKNIQYF.